This entry lists 11 T cell receptor beta chains sequenced from one sample in a study of blood T cell repertoires in COVID-19. Generated by immunoSEQ multiplex PCR, the TCRdb table keeps only in-frame clones and is missing some. The sample includes 20,000 to 30,000 clones, around 90% of them seen just once. Sequenced: peripheral blood. The receptors were gathered from a woman between 55 and 75 years old with active COVID-19.

This clone was recorded only once. The CDR3 coding sequence is TGTGCCAGCAGCTGGACTAGCGGCCCCTACGAGCAGTACTTC. This encodes CASSWTSGPYEQYF. The rearrangement links TRBV27 to TRBJ2-7, with TRBD2 matching over 10 bases. The CDR3 extends over 14 amino acids. V shed 6 bases, J shed 2 bases, and the junction held 4 bases outside the gene matches. From germline, CDR1 is MNHEY and CDR2 SMNVEV (reference sequence).

The V gene is TRBV3-1 (or the pseudogene TRBV3-2), the J gene TRBJ2-3; no definite D call. The germline gives CDR1 LGHDT, CDR2 YNNKEL (reference sequence). CDR3 length: 14 residues. Trimming took 0 bases from V and 10 from J, leaving 14 bases between them. The CDR3 sequence: CASSQESVATAQYF. The CDR3 DNA sequence: TGTGCCAGCAGCCAAGAGTCTGTGGCAACAGCGCAGTATTTT.

The chain recombines TRBV2 with TRBJ2-5, with D tentatively TRBD1 (6 bases). Germline CDR1 and CDR2: SNHLY and FYNNEI. There are 13 residues in the CDR3. Between the trimmed V and J ends, which lost 2 bases and 3 bases, there was a span of 7 bases. CDR3 bases: TGTGCCAGCAGTGAACGGACAGAAGAGACCCAGTACTTC. Translated: CASSERTEETQYF. Together with reference TRBV2 and TRBJ2-5, the CDR3 gives the full variable domain: EPEVTQTPSHQVTQMGQEVILRCVPISNHLYFYWYRQILGQKVEFLVSFYNNEISEKSEIFDDQFSVERPDGSNFTLKIRSTKLEDSAMYFCASSERTEETQYFGPGTRLLVL.

The chain has TRBV19 and TRBJ2-7; TRBD2 might be the D (5 bases). The V end lost 6 bases, the J end lost 3 bases, and 18 bases lay between the germline ends. The CDR3 loop spans 15 amino acids. CDR1 LNHDA and CDR2 SQIVND come from the germline V gene (reference sequence). The CDR3 bases are TGTGCCAGTAGCCTTGGACTCGTCCGGGGCTACGAGCAGTACTTC. Amino acid sequence: CASSLGLVRGYEQYF.

The gene calls are TRBV5-6 and TRBJ1-5, with D possibly being TRBD1 (5 bases). CDR3 length equals 16 residues. Germline V gives CDR1 SGHDT, CDR2 YYEEEE. V was pared by 5 bases and J by 3 bases, with 18 bases between. The CDR3 nucleotides are TGTGCCAGCAGTTCAGGCACCAGGGCTTACAATCAGCCCCAGCATTTT. It encodes CASSSGTRAYNQPQHF. Full variable domain (remainder filled in from reference TRBV5-6 and TRBJ1-5): DAGVTQSPTHLIKTRGQQVTLRCSPKSGHDTVSWYQQALGQGPQFIFQYYEEEERQRGNFPDRFSGHQFPNYSSELNVNALLLGDSALYLCASSSGTRAYNQPQHFGDGTRLSIL.

The genes are TRBV2 and TRBJ2-7, with TRBD1 matching 7 bases. The CDR3 is 14 residues long. V gave up 5 bases and J gave up 5 bases; unmatched junction bases: 9. Per the germline V gene, CDR1 is SNHLY and CDR2 is FYNNEI. The CDR3 DNA reads TGTGCCAGCAGTCTACTCCTGACAGGGCACGAGCAGTACTTC. Amino acids: CASSLLLTGHEQYF.

J is TRBJ1-2 and V is TRBV30; 9 nucleotides line up with TRBD1. CDR3 length equals 13 residues. The germline gives CDR1 GTSNPN, CDR2 SVGIG (reference sequence). V was clipped by 0 bases and J by 4 bases; unmatched bases: 0. The CDR3 DNA sequence: TGTGCCTGGAGTGTACAGGGGGCCTATGGCTACACCTTC. The encoded protein is CAWSVQGAYGYTF. The whole variable domain, filled in from reference TRBV30 and TRBJ1-2, reads SQTIHQWPATLVQPVGSPLSLECTVEGTSNPNLYWYRQAAGRGLQLLFYSVGIGQISSEVPQNLSASRPQDRQFILSSKKLLLSDSGFYLCAWSVQGAYGYTFGSGTRLTVV.

The rearrangement uses TRBV29-1 and TRBJ1-1; the match to TRBD1 covers 7 bases. The CDR3 contains 16 residues. Germline V gene sequence: CDR1 SQVTM, CDR2 ANQGSEA. V shed 4 bases, J shed 2 bases, and the junction held 13 bases outside the gene matches. CDR3: CSVGRPDREKNTEAFF. The CDR3 region has the DNA TGCAGCGTTGGAAGGCCCGACAGGGAAAAAAACACTGAAGCTTTCTTT.

This rearrangement joins TRBV19 to TRBJ2-5, with D tentatively TRBD2 (5 bases). In germline, CDR1 is LNHDA, CDR2 SQIVND (reference sequence). The CDR3 runs to 13 residues. V was trimmed by 6 bases and J by 4 bases, leaving 12 bases between them. In nucleotides, the CDR3 is TGTGCCAGTAGAGCCAGCGGTGGAGAGACCCAGTACTTC. This gives the protein CASRASGGETQYF.

CDR3 sequence: CASSLGVRTGTSYEQYF. The CDR3 nucleotides are TGTGCCAGCAGCTTAGGCGTACGGACAGGGACGTCCTACGAGCAGTACTTC. The V call is TRBV13, the J call TRBJ2-7, with 8 bases fitting TRBD1. After removal of 0 bases from V and 1 base from J, the junction contained 8 bases not matched to a gene. The germline V gene has CDR1 PRHDT and CDR2 FYEKMQ (reference sequence). CDR3 length: 17 amino acids.

The chain joins TRBV19 to TRBJ2-2; TRBD2 matches at 10 bases. The junction had 9 bases not matched to a gene; V was cut back by 7 bases and J by 4 bases. Germline values: CDR1 LNHDA, CDR2 SQIVND (reference sequence). The CDR3 has 16 amino acids. The CDR3 is CASNLGLAGVTGELFF. The CDR3 nucleotides read TGTGCCAGTAACCTAGGTCTAGCGGGAGTCACCGGGGAGCTGTTTTTT.